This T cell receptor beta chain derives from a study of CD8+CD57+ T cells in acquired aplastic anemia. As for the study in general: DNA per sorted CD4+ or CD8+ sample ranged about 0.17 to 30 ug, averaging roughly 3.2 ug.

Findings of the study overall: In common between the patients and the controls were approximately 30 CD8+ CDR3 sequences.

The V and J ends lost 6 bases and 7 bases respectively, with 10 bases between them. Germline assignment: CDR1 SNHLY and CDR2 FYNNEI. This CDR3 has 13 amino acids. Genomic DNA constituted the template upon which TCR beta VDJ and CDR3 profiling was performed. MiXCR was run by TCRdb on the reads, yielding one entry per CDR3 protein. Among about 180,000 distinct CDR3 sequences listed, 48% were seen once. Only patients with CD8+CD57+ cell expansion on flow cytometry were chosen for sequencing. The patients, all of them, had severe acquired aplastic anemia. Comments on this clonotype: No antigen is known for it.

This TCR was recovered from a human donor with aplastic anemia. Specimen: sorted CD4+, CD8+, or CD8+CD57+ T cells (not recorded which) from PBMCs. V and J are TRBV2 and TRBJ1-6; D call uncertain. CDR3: CASSYTLNSPLHF. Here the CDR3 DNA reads TGTGCCAGCAGCTATACGTTAAATTCACCCCTCCACTTT.